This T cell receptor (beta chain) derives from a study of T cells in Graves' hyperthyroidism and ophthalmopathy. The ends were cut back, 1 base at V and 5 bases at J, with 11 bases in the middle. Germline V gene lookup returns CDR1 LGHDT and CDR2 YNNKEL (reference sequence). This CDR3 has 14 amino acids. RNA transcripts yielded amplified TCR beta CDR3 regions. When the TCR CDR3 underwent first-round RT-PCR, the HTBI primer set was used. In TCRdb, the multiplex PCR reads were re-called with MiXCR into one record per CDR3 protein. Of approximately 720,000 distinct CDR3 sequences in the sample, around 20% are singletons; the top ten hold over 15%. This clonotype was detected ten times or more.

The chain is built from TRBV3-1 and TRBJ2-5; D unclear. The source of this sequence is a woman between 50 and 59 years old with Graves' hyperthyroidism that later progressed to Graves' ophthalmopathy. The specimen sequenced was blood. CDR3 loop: CASSQARSGETQYF. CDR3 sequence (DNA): TGTGCCAGCAGCCAAGCCCGGTCCGGGGAGACCCAGTACTTC.